The sequence of this T cell receptor beta chain was determined in a study of blood T cells in healthy people across ages. Study-wide results and caveats: In long-lived donors, naive CD4+ cell counts and diversity exceeded those of aged donors.

To note about this clonotype: Antigen: not known.

The second PCR ran 7 to 11 cycles with a sample-barcoded 5' primer and J-beta primers. TCRdb reprocessed the 5' RACE reads with MiXCR, giving one entry per CDR3 protein. This sample has 2 million or so distinct CDR3 sequences, with about 50% found just once. The receptor comes from a woman between 40 and 55 years old in good health. The source material was blood.

DNA of the CDR3: TGCGCCAGCAGCTCTGGGGGCAGGACGAATGATGGCTACACCTTC. The encoded protein is CASSSGGRTNDGYTF. The chain uses TRBV5-1 and TRBJ1-2, with D possibly being TRBD1 (6 bases). V gave up 3 bases and J gave up 6 bases, with 18 bases separating them. CDR1 SGHRS and CDR2 YFSETQ come from the germline V gene. The CDR3 runs to 15 residues.